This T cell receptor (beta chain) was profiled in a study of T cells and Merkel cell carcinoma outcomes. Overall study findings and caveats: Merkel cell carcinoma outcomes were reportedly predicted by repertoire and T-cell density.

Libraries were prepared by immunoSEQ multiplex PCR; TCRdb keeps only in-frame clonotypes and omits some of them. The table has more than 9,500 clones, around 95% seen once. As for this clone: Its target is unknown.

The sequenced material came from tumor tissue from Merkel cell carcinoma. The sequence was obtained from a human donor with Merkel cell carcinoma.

Here the CDR3 reads CASTPRAGGPDTQYF. The DNA for the CDR3 is TGTGCCAGCACCCCCAGGGCGGGAGGGCCCGATACGCAGTATTTT. The V call is TRBV9, the J call TRBJ2-3; TRBD2 agrees at 9 bases. CDR1 is SGDLS, CDR2 YYNGEE, per germline. The CDR3 is 15 amino acids. V was pared by 6 bases and J by 6 bases, with 11 bases of the junction left unmatched.